Below are 4 T cell receptor beta chains sequenced from a single sample in a study of blood T cell repertoires in COVID-19. TCRdb's table, derived via immunoSEQ multiplex PCR, lists solely in-frame clones and lacks some. The sample includes 150,000 or so clones, approximately 91% of them seen just once. Source material: peripheral blood. The source is a man aged 18-30 years with acute or convalescent COVID-19.

This chain joins TRBV19 and TRBJ2-7; a weak D match, TRBD2 (5 bases). The CDR3 is made up of 17 amino acids. The ends were cut back, 6 bases at V and 0 bases at J, with 21 bases in the middle. Per germline, CDR1 LNHDA and CDR2 SQIVND (reference sequence). The CDR3 nucleotides read TGTGCCAGTAGCCGTATACTCAAAATCGGGGACTCCTACGAGCAGTACTTC. Protein product: CASSRILKIGDSYEQYF.

The rearrangement uses TRBV6-6 and TRBJ1-1; 7 bases are shared with TRBD1. The junction had 11 bases not matched to a gene; V was cut back by 2 bases and J by 11 bases. The CDR3 has 14 residues. Germline loops: CDR1 MNHNY, CDR2 SVGAGI (reference sequence). In DNA form, the CDR3 reads TGTGCCAGCAGTTACACACTGGGACAGTCTAGGGCTTTCTTT. It is translated as CASSYTLGQSRAFF.

The chain recombines TRBV11-2 with TRBJ1-3; D is unresolved. This CDR3 region has 14 residues. CDR1 is SGHAT and CDR2 is FQNNGV in the germline V gene. V lost 1 base to trimming and J lost 0 bases, with 4 bases between them. Here the CDR3 DNA reads TGTGCCAGCAGCTTAGGAGACTCTGGAAACACCATATATTTT. Translating gives CASSLGDSGNTIYF.

This chain uses TRBV5-1 with TRBJ2-3; D is perhaps TRBD2 (6 bases). Germline values: CDR1 SGHRS, CDR2 YFSETQ. The CDR3 is 14 amino acids. Trimming took 4 bases from V and 1 from J, leaving 10 bases between them. The CDR3: CASSLPGGTDTQYF. CDR3 in DNA: TGCGCCAGCAGCCTACCGGGGGGCACAGATACGCAGTATTTT. The whole variable domain, filled in from reference TRBV5-1 and TRBJ2-3, reads KAGVTQTPRYLIKTRGQQVTLSCSPISGHRSVSWYQQTPGQGLQFLFEYFSETQRNKGNFPGRFSGRQFSNSRSEMNVSTLELGDSALYLCASSLPGGTDTQYFGPGTRLTVL.